This TCR beta chain was recovered during a study of blood T cell repertoires in COVID-19. Germline V gene data show CDR1 as MDHEN and CDR2 as SYDVKM. The CDR3 is 15 amino acids. V dropped 4 bases and J dropped 4 bases, with 14 bases sitting between them. Only in-frame clones appear in the TCRdb table, and some are missing; sequencing was by immunoSEQ multiplex PCR. The sample has under 400,000 clones; around 90% are singletons. The TCR sequence derives from a man between 18 and 35 years old with active or convalescent COVID-19. The rearrangement links TRBV28 to TRBJ1-3; D is unresolved. Sequencing was performed on peripheral blood. As DNA, the CDR3 is TGTGCCAGCAGTTCACCAAGGGCGGGAGGAAACACCATATATTTT. It specifies CASSSPRAGGNTIYF.